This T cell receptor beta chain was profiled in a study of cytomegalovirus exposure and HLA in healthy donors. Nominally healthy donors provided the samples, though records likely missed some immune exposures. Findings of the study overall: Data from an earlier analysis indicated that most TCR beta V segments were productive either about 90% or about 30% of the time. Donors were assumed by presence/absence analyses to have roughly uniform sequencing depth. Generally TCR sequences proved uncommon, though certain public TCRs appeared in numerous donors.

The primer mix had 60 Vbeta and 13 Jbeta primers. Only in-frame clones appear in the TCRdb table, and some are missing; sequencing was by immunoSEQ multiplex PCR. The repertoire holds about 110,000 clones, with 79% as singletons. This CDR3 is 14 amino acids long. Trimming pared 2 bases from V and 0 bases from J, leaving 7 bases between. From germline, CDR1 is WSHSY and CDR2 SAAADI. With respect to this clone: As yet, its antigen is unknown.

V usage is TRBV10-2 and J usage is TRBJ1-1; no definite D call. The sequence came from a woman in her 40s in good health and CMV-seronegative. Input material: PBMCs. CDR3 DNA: TGCGCCAGCAGTGAGCCAGGAATGAACACTGAAGCTTTCTTT. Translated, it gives CASSEPGMNTEAFF.